The 28 T cell receptor beta chains presented below share a single source sample, sequenced in a study of siplizumab effects on memory and regulatory T cells. The data were produced by immunoSEQ multiplex PCR, yet TCRdb's version contains in-frame clones alone and is incomplete. The table lists fewer than 120,000 clones, roughly 89% of them singletons. Sequenced material: CD4+ T cells sorted from blood. The receptors come from a human donor in good health.

The J gene is TRBJ2-7, the V gene TRBV29-1; TRBD2 matches 8 bases. With 4 bases clipped from V and 3 bases from J, the junction kept 8 bases outside the gene matches. This CDR3 has 14 residues. Germline CDR1 and CDR2: SQVTM and ANQGSEA. CDR3 nucleotide sequence: TGCAGCGTTGCGTCCCCCGGGGGGGACTACGAGCAGTACTTC. Protein product: CSVASPGGDYEQYF.

This sequence joins TRBV5-8 and TRBJ2-5; TRBD2 matches 11 bases. CDR3 size: 15 residues. CDR1 SGHTS and CDR2 YDEGEE come from the germline V gene. With 4 bases clipped from V and 5 bases from J, the junction kept 7 bases outside the gene matches. Here the CDR3 DNA reads TGTGCCAGCAGCCTTAGCGGGAGGGCCGGGGAGACCCAGTACTTC. Encoded protein: CASSLSGRAGETQYF.

DNA for the CDR3: TGTGCCAGCAGCTTGGACAGTTCGAATTCACCCCTCCACTTT. It codes for CASSLDSSNSPLHF. V usage is TRBV5-5 and J usage is TRBJ1-6; D remains ambiguous. Germline CDR1 and CDR2: SGHKS and YYEKEE (reference sequence). V was trimmed by 0 bases and J by 7 bases, leaving 8 bases between them. The CDR3 extends over 14 amino acids. The whole variable domain, filled in from reference TRBV5-5 and TRBJ1-6, reads DAGVTQSPTHLIKTRGQQVTLRCSPISGHKSVSWYQQVLGQGPQFIFQYYEKEERGRGNFPDRFSARQFPNYSSELNVNALLLGDSALYLCASSLDSSNSPLHFGNGTRLTVT.

The chain carries TRBV2 and TRBJ1-2; no firm D call. CDR3 length: 14 residues. V was pared by 3 bases and J by 4 bases, with 12 bases between. Germline CDR1 SNHLY, CDR2 FYNNEI. CDR3 loop: CASSEVNKSYGYTF. DNA of the CDR3: TGTGCCAGCAGTGAGGTGAACAAGTCCTATGGCTACACCTTC.

The V call is TRBV5-8, the J call TRBJ2-7; D may be TRBD2 (5 bases). V lost 2 bases and J 7 bases, leaving 16 bases between the germline ends. Per germline, CDR1 SGHTS and CDR2 YDEGEE. This CDR3 contains 14 residues. This CDR3 is CASSFGFTSGEQYF. CDR3 DNA sequence: TGTGCCAGCAGCTTTGGGTTTACGTCGGGGGAGCAGTACTTC.

The chain recombines TRBV7-2 with TRBJ2-7; D is uncertain. Between the trimmed V and J ends, which lost 2 bases and 2 bases, there was a span of 13 bases. This CDR3 has 15 amino acids. From germline, CDR1 is SGHTA and CDR2 FQGNSA. The CDR3 coding sequence is TGTGCCAGCAGCTTAACGAAGGGCAGGACCTACGAGCAGTACTTC. Protein: CASSLTKGRTYEQYF.

This clone was recorded once. J is TRBJ1-3 and V is TRBV6-5; 8 positions match TRBD1. With V trimmed by 6 bases and J by 1 base, 5 bases remained unmatched. CDR1 and CDR2 from the germline V gene are MNHEY and SVGAGI. The CDR3 totals 15 residues. CDR3 bases: TGTGCCAGCAGACCTCGGACAGGGTCTGGAAACACCATATATTTT. As protein: CASRPRTGSGNTIYF.

This clone was recorded once. The chain uses TRBV18 and TRBJ2-1; TRBD1 matches at 11 bases. Per the germline V gene, CDR1 is KGHSH and CDR2 is LQKENI. The CDR3 runs 15 residues. With V trimmed by 2 bases and J by 4 bases, 1 base remained unmatched. The DNA for the CDR3 is TGTGCCAGCTCACCAAGGGACAGGGGGTACAATGAGCAGTTCTTC. Translated: CASSPRDRGYNEQFF.

The chain links TRBV7-6 to TRBJ2-2; 9 bases fit TRBD2. V was pared by 2 bases and J by 4 bases, with 2 bases of the junction left unmatched. The CDR3 has 15 amino acids. Germline V CDR1 and CDR2: SGHVS, FNYEAQ. The CDR3 coding sequence is TGTGCCAGCAGCTTACAAGCGGGGGGCACCGGGGAGCTGTTTTTT. Its translation: CASSLQAGGTGELFF.

This clone has a handful of counts. The chain has TRBV7-9 and TRBJ2-2; D may be TRBD2 (6 bases). Germline CDR1 and CDR2: SEHNR and FQNEAQ (reference sequence). V was cut by 3 bases and J by 6 bases, with 17 bases left in between. The CDR3 runs to 16 residues. The CDR3 loop reads CASSFRRVDSSGELFF. CDR3 DNA sequence: TGTGCCAGCAGCTTCCGGAGGGTAGATTCGTCCGGGGAGCTGTTTTTT.

The chain is built from TRBV12-5 and TRBJ2-1, with a weak D call TRBD2 (7 bases). The V gene lost 7 bases and the J gene lost 1 base, with 14 bases spanning the gap. The germline V gene has CDR1 LGHNT and CDR2 FRNRAP. The CDR3 extends over 15 amino acids. The CDR3 coding sequence is TGTGCTAGTGCCCCTGGGGGGGCGTCCTACAATGAGCAGTTCTTC. Protein sequence: CASAPGGASYNEQFF.

The chain is built from TRBV9 and TRBJ1-3; no clear D. V lost 2 bases and J lost 3, with 18 bases in between. Per the germline V gene, CDR1 is SGDLS and CDR2 is YYNGEE. The CDR3 is 17 amino acids. Here the CDR3 reads CASSVDARGSGGNTIYF. The CDR3 coding sequence is TGTGCCAGCAGCGTCGATGCCCGCGGTTCTGGTGGAAACACCATATATTTT. Together with reference TRBV9 and TRBJ1-3, the CDR3 gives the full variable domain: DSGVTQTPKHLITATGQRVTLRCSPRSGDLSVYWYQQSLDQGLQFLIQYYNGEERAKGNILERFSAQQFPDLHSELNLSSLELGDSALYFCASSVDARGSGGNTIYFGEGSWLTVV.

This chain connects TRBV9 to TRBJ2-7; 11 bases are shared with TRBD1. The ends lost 2 bases at V and 6 bases at J; junction bases unmatched: 4. The CDR3 loop spans 14 amino acids. Germline CDR1 is SGDLS and CDR2 is YYNGEE. The CDR3, as DNA: TGTGCCAGCAGCGTCGGGGACAGGGGGGCCGAGCAGTACTTC. Translation: CASSVGDRGAEQYF.

The chain joins TRBV27 to TRBJ1-1, with TRBD1 as a possible D gene (6 bases). The CDR3 sequence is 16 residues long. Trimming cost V 6 bases and J 5 bases, with 22 bases left between them. Germline V gives CDR1 MNHEY, CDR2 SMNVEV (reference sequence). CDR3 coding DNA: TGTGCCAGCAGGACACACCTACAGGGTGAGGGTACTGAAGCTTTCTTT. Translated: CASRTHLQGEGTEAFF.

The chain combines TRBV12-1 with TRBJ1-5. TRBV12-1 is a pseudogene locus. The CDR3 has 15 residues. For the CDR3, the DNA is TGTGCCAGCAGCAAATCAATTGCGCGCAATCAGCCCCAGCATTTT. This sequence encodes CASSKSIARNQPQHF.

The J gene is TRBJ2-7, the V gene TRBV5-1, with D uncertain. Germline V lookup: CDR1 SGHRS, CDR2 YFSETQ. This CDR3 region has 14 residues. The V end was cut by 1 base, the J end by 2 bases, with 10 bases between. Written as DNA, the CDR3 is TGCGCCAGCAGCTTGTCCGGGTTGGCCTACGAGCAGTACTTC. Encoded protein: CASSLSGLAYEQYF.

The rearrangement uses TRBV6-1 and TRBJ1-2; D unresolved. The ends were cut back, 5 bases at V and 3 bases at J, with 13 bases in the middle. The CDR3 runs 14 residues. Germline V lookup: CDR1 MNHNS, CDR2 SASEGT. DNA for the CDR3: TGTGCCAGCAGTACCCTGTATAAAGACTATGGCTACACCTTC. It is translated as CASSTLYKDYGYTF.

This sequence joins TRBV9 and TRBJ2-5, with 12 bases aligning to TRBD2. V was clipped by 2 bases and J by 3 bases; unmatched bases: 5. The CDR3 spans 16 residues. Germline V CDR1 and CDR2: SGDLS, YYNGEE. The DNA for the CDR3 is TGTGCCAGCAGCGTCGGGACTAGCGGGTGGGAAGAGACCCAGTACTTC. As protein: CASSVGTSGWEETQYF.

This chain links TRBV9 with TRBJ1-6; unclear D gene. The CDR3 length is 17 residues. In germline, CDR1 is SGDLS, CDR2 YYNGEE. Trimming removed 0 bases from V and 4 bases from J, with 14 bases in between. CDR3: CASSVGLEAVYNSPLHF. The CDR3 region has the DNA TGTGCCAGCAGCGTAGGTTTAGAAGCCGTATATAATTCACCCCTCCACTTT.

CDR3 sequence (DNA): TGCGCCAGCAGCTTGTCCCCCGCGCAAGAGACCCAGTACTTC. It encodes CASSLSPAQETQYF. V and J are TRBV5-1 and TRBJ2-5; the D is unclear. The CDR3 totals 14 residues. Deletions cut 1 base from V and 2 bases from J, with 9 bases between. The V gene's germline CDR1 is SGHRS and CDR2 YFSETQ.

V gene TRBV5-1 combines with J gene TRBJ2-3, with TRBD2 matching over 8 bases. V was clipped by 1 base and J by 3 bases; unmatched bases: 4. Germline-derived CDR1 and CDR2 are SGHRS and YFSETQ. The CDR3 is 15 residues long. In DNA, the CDR3 is TGCGCCAGCAGCTTGAAACTAGCGGAGACAGATACGCAGTATTTT. Translated, it gives CASSLKLAETDTQYF.

CDR3 sequence: CASGLEGGGPYEQYF. The CDR3 nucleotides are TGTGCTAGTGGTTTGGAGGGAGGGGGGCCCTACGAGCAGTACTTC. The chain has TRBV12-5 and TRBJ2-7, with a tentative D call TRBD2 (7 bases). The V and J ends lost 1 base and 2 bases respectively, with 12 bases between them. CDR3 size: 15 residues. CDR1 and CDR2 (germline): LGHNT, FRNRAP.

The sample holds a few counts of this clone. This CDR3 reads CASSYQYDRANYGYTF. The CDR3, as DNA: TGTGCCAGCAGTTACCAGTATGACAGGGCTAACTATGGCTACACCTTC. The chain joins TRBV6-5 to TRBJ1-2; TRBD1 aligns across 7 bases. After removal of 2 bases from V and 0 bases from J, the junction contained 6 bases not matched to a gene. Per the germline V gene, CDR1 is MNHEY and CDR2 is SVGAGI. The CDR3 contains 16 residues.

The chain links TRBV6-1 to TRBJ2-2; D remains unclear. Germline V gene lookup returns CDR1 MNHNS and CDR2 SASEGT. The CDR3 covers 13 residues. Trimming stripped 2 bases from V and 5 bases from J, with 6 bases between. The chain's CDR3 is CASSEPYTGELFF. CDR3 nucleotide sequence: TGTGCCAGCAGTGAACCTTATACCGGGGAGCTGTTTTTT.

This chain uses TRBV7-9 with TRBJ1-4; D uncertain. This CDR3 has 12 amino acids. The germline CDR1 and CDR2 sequences are SEHNR and FQNEAQ (reference sequence). The germline V and J ends were trimmed by 1 base and 10 bases, with 7 bases remaining between them. The CDR3 bases are TGTGCCAGCAGCTTAGTAAAAGGAAAACTGTTTTTT. It yields the protein CASSLVKGKLFF.

The chain links TRBV19 to TRBJ1-1, with TRBD1 as a possible D gene (5 bases). The CDR3 runs 15 residues. Germline loops: CDR1 LNHDA, CDR2 SQIVND (reference sequence). The V end lost 1 base, the J end lost 3 bases, and 12 bases lay between the germline ends. CDR3 loop: CASSIGRGGDTEAFF. CDR3 bases: TGTGCCAGTAGTATAGGAAGGGGAGGTGACACTGAAGCTTTCTTT. Filled out from reference TRBV19 and TRBJ1-1, the complete variable domain reads DGGITQSPKYLFRKEGQNVTLSCEQNLNHDAMYWYRQDPGQGLRLIYYSQIVNDFQKGDIAEGYSVSREKKESFPLTVTSAQKNPTAFYLCASSIGRGGDTEAFFGQGTRLTVV.

This rearrangement joins TRBV5-1 to TRBJ2-5, with a possible D match to TRBD2 (6 bases). The CDR3 totals 15 residues. V lost 2 bases and J lost 5, with 16 bases in between. CDR1 SGHRS and CDR2 YFSETQ come from the germline V gene. The CDR3 sequence: CASSLEGAGRETQYF. Written as DNA, the CDR3 is TGCGCCAGCAGCTTAGAGGGTGCGGGGCGGGAGACCCAGTACTTC.

The chain links TRBV7-9 to TRBJ2-1; unclear D gene. CDR3 size: 11 residues. The germline gives CDR1 SEHNR, CDR2 FQNEAQ (reference sequence). Trimming left V 2 bases short and J 10 bases short, with 6 bases between. In DNA form, the CDR3 reads TGTGCCAGCAGCTTAAACATAGAGCAGTTCTTC. Amino acid sequence: CASSLNIEQFF.